This T cell receptor beta chain was recovered during a study of T cell responses to AZD1222 COVID-19 vaccine. Regarding the study as a whole: Spike-specific TCR breadth and depth went up after people got two AZD1222 doses. Baseline seropositivity characterized only a handful of AZD1222 recipients.

Repertoires were generated with immunoSEQ multiplex PCR, while TCRdb's copy carries only in-frame clones and drops some. In the table there are more than 150,000 clones, just over 90% of which are singletons. With regard to this clone: Its target is unknown.

The CDR3 loop spans 16 amino acids. V shed 3 bases and J shed 1 base, with 15 bases lying between them. Germline CDR1 is KGHSH and CDR2 is LQKENI. Sequences were derived from peripheral blood, sampled on day 0 of AZD1222 vaccination. This clonotype was obtained from an adult in good health. The J gene is TRBJ2-5, the V gene TRBV18, with D perhaps assigned TRBD1 or TRBD2 (5 bases each). CDR3 coding DNA: TGTGCCAGCTCACCTTCCTCGCCCGGGACCCAAGAGACCCAGTACTTC. Protein: CASSPSSPGTQETQYF.